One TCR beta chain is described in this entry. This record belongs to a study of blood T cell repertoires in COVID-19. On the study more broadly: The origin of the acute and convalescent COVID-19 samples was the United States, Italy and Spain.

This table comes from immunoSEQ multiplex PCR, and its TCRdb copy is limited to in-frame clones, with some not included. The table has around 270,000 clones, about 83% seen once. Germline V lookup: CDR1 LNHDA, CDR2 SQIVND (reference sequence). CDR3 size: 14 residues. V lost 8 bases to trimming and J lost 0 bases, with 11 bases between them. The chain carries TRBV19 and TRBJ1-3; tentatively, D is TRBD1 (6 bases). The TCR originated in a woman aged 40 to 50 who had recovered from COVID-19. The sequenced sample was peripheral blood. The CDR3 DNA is TGTGCCAGTCAGGGGCCGAGCTCTGGAAACACCATATATTTT. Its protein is CASQGPSSGNTIYF.